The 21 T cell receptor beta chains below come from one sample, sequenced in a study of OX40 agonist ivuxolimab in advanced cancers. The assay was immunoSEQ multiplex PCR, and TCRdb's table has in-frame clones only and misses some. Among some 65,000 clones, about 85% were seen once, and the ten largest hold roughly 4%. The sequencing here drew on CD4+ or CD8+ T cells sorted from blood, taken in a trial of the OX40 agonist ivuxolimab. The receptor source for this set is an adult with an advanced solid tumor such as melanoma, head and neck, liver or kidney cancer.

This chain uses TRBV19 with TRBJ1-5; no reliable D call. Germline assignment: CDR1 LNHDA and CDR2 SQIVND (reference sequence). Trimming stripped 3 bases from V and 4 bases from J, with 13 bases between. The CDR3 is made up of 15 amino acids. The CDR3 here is CASSIIVTANQPQHF. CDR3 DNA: TGTGCCAGTAGTATCATTGTCACGGCGAATCAGCCCCAGCATTTT.

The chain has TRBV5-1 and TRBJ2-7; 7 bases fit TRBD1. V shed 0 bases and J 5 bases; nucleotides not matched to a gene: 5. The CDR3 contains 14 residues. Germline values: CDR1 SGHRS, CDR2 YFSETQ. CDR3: CASSLADRDHEQYF. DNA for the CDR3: TGCGCCAGCAGCTTGGCCGACAGGGACCACGAGCAGTACTTC.

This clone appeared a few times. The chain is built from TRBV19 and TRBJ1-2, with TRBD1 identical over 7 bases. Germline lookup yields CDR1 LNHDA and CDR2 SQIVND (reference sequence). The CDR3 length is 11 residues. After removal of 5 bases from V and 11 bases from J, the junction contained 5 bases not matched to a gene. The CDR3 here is CASSLGQAYTF. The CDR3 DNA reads TGTGCCAGTAGTCTCGGACAGGCGTACACCTTC.

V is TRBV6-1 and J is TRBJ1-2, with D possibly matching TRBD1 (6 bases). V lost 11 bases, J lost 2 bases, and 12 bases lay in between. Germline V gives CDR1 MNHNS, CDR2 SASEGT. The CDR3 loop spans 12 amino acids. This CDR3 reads CAASQGNYGYTF. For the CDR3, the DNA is TGTGCCGCAAGCCAGGGGAACTATGGCTACACCTTC.

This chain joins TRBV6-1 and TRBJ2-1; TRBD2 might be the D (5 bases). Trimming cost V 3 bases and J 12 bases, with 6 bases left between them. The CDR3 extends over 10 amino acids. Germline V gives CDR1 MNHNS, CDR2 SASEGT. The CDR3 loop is CASSERVQFF. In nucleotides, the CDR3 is TGTGCCAGCAGTGAGAGGGTGCAGTTCTTC.

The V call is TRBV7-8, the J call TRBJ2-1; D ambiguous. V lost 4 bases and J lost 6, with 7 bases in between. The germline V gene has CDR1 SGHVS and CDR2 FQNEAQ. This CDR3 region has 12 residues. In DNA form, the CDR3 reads TGTGCCAGCAGCTCGGGCCTCAATGAGCAGTTCTTC. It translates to CASSSGLNEQFF.

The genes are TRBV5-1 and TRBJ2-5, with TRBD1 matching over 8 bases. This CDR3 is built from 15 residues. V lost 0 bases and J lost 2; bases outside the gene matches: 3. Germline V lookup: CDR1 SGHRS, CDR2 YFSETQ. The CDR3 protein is CASSLGQGTQETQYF. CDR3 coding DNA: TGCGCCAGCAGCTTGGGACAGGGGACGCAAGAGACCCAGTACTTC. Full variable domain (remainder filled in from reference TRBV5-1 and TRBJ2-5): KAGVTQTPRYLIKTRGQQVTLSCSPISGHRSVSWYQQTPGQGLQFLFEYFSETQRNKGNFPGRFSGRQFSNSRSEMNVSTLELGDSALYLCASSLGQGTQETQYFGPGTRLLVL.

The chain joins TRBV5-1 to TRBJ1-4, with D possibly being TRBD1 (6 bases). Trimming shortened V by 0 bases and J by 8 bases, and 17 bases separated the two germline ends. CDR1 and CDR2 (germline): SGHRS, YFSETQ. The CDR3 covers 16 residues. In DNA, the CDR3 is TGCGCCAGCAGCTTGGAGCAGGGGCGGGGTAAGGAAAAACTGTTTTTT. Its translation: CASSLEQGRGKEKLFF.

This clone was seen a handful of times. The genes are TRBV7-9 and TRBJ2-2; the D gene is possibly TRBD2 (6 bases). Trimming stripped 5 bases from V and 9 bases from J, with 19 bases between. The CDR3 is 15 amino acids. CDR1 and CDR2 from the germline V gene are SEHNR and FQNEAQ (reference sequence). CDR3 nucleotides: TGTGCCAGCAGCAACACCGACCGGGACTCCCGGGAGCTGTTTTTT. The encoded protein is CASSNTDRDSRELFF.

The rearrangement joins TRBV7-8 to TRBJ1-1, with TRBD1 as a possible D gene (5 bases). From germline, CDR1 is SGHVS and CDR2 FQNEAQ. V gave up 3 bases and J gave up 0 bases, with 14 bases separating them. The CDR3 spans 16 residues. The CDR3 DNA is TGTGCCAGCAGCTTTTTTTCCGGGACCATGAACACTGAAGCTTTCTTT. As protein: CASSFFSGTMNTEAFF.

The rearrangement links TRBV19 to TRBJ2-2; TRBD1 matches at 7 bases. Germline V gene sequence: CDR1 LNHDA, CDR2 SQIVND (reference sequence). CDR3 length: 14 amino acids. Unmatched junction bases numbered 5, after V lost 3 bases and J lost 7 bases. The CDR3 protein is CASSISQGVGELFF. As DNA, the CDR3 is TGTGCCAGTAGTATCAGTCAGGGGGTCGGGGAGCTGTTTTTT. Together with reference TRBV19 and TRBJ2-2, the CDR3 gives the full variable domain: DGGITQSPKYLFRKEGQNVTLSCEQNLNHDAMYWYRQDPGQGLRLIYYSQIVNDFQKGDIAEGYSVSREKKESFPLTVTSAQKNPTAFYLCASSISQGVGELFFGEGSRLTVL.

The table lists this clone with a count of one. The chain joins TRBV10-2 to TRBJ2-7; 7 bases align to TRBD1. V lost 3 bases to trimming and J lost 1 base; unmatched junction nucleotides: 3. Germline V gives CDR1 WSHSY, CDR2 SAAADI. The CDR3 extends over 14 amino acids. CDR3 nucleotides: TGCGCCAGCAGTGACCTGACAGGGTCCTACGAGCAGTACTTC. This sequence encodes CASSDLTGSYEQYF.

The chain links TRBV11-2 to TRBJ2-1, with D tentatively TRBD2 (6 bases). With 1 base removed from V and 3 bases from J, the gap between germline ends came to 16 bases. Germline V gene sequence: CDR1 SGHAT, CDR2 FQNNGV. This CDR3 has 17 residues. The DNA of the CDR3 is TGTGCCAGCAGCTTAGCTGGCGGGACGGGGCTCTACAATGAGCAGTTCTTC. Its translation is CASSLAGGTGLYNEQFF.

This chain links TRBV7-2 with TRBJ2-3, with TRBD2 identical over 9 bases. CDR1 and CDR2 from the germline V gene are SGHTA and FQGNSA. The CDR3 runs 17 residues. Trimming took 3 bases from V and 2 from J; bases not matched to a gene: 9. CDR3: CASSFRTSAYHTDTQYF. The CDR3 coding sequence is TGTGCCAGCAGCTTTCGGACTAGCGCCTATCACACAGATACGCAGTATTTT.

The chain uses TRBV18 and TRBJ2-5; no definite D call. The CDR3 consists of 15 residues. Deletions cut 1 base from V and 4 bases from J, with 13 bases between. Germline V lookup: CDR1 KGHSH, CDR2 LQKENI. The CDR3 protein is CASSPLSGKIETQYF. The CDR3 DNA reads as TGTGCCAGCTCACCACTATCTGGGAAGATAGAGACCCAGTACTTC.

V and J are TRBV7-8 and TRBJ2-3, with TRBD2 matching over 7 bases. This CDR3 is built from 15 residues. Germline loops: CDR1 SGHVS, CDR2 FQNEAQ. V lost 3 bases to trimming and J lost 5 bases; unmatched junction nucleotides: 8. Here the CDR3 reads CASSFGGSGIDTQYF. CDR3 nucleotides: TGTGCCAGCAGCTTTGGCGGGAGCGGCATAGATACGCAGTATTTT.

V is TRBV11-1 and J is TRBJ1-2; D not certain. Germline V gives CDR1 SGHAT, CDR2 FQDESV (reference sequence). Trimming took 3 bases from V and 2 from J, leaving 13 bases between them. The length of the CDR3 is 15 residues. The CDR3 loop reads CASSFLGSLNYGYTF. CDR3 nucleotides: TGTGCCAGCAGCTTCTTAGGCAGTCTGAACTATGGCTACACCTTC.

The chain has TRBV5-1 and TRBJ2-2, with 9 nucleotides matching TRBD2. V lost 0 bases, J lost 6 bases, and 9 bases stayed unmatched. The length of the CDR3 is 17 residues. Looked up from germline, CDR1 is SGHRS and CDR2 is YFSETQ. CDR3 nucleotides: TGCGCCAGCAGCTTGGGTCTAGCGGGAAGGCTGGCCGGGGAGCTGTTTTTT. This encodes CASSLGLAGRLAGELFF. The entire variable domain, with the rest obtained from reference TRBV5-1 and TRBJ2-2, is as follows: KAGVTQTPRYLIKTRGQQVTLSCSPISGHRSVSWYQQTPGQGLQFLFEYFSETQRNKGNFPGRFSGRQFSNSRSEMNVSTLELGDSALYLCASSLGLAGRLAGELFFGEGSRLTVL.

The CDR3 protein is CASSLVSLHSGANVLTF. The CDR3 nucleotides read TGTGCCAGCAGCTTAGTAAGCCTGCACTCTGGGGCCAACGTCCTGACTTTC. V gene TRBV7-6 combines with J gene TRBJ2-6; no clear D. The CDR3 loop spans 17 amino acids. With 1 base removed from V and 0 bases from J, the gap between germline ends came to 10 bases. The germline CDR1 and CDR2 sequences are SGHVS and FNYEAQ.

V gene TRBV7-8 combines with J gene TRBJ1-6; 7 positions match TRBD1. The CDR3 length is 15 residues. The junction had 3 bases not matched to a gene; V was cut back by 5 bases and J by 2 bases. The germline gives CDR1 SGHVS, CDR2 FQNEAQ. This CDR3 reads CASSRGQAYNSPLHF. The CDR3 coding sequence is TGTGCCAGCAGCCGAGGACAGGCCTATAATTCACCCCTCCACTTT. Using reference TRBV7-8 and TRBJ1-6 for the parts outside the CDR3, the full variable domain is GAGVSQSPRYKVAKRGQDVALRCDPISGHVSLFWYQQALGQGPEFLTYFQNEAQLDKSGLPSDRFFAERPEGSVSTLKIQRTQQEDSAVYLCASSRGQAYNSPLHFGNGTRLTVT.

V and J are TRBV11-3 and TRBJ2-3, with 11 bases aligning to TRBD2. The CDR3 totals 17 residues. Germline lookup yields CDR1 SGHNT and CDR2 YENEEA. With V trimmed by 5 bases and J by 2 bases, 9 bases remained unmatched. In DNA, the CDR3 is TGTGCCAGCAGCCTTCGCACTAGCGGGGGACCCACAGATACGCAGTATTTT. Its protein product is CASSLRTSGGPTDTQYF. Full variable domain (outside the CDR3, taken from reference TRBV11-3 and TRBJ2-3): EAGVVQSPRYKIIEKKQPVAFWCNPISGHNTLYWYLQNLGQGPELLIRYENEEAVDDSQLPKDRFSAERLKGVDSTLKIQPAELGDSAVYLCASSLRTSGGPTDTQYFGPGTRLTVL.